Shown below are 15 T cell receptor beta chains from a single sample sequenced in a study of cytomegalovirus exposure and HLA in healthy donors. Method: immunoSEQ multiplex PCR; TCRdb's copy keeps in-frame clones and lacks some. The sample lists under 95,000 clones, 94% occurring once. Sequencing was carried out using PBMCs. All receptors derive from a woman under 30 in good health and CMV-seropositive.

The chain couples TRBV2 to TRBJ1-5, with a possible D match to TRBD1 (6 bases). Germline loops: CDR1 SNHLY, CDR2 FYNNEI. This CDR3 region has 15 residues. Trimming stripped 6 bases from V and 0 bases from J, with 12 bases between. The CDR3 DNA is TGTGCCAGCAGGGCCGGGACACCTAGCAATCAGCCCCAGCATTTT. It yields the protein CASRAGTPSNQPQHF.

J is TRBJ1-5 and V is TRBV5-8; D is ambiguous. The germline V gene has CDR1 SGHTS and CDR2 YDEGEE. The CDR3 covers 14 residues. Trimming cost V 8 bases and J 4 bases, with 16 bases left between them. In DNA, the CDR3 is TGTGCCAGTTCCCACCGGGTCCCGAATCAGCCCCAGCATTTT. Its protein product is CASSHRVPNQPQHF. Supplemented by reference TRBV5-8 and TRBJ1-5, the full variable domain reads EAGVTQSPTHLIKTRGQQATLRCSPISGHTSVYWYQQALGLGLQFLLWYDEGEERNRGNFPPRFSGRQFPNYSSELNVNALELEDSALYLCASSHRVPNQPQHFGDGTRLSIL.

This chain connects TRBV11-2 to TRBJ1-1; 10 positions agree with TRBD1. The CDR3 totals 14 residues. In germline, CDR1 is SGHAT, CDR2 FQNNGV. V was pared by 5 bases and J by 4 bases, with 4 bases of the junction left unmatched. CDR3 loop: CASSQGQGPTEAFF. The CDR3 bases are TGTGCCAGCAGCCAGGGACAGGGGCCCACTGAAGCTTTCTTT.

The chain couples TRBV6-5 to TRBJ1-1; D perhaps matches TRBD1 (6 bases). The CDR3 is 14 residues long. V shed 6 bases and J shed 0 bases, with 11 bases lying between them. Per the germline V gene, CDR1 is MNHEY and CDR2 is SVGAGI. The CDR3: CASSPGQMNTEAFF. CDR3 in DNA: TGTGCCAGCAGCCCGGGACAAATGAACACTGAAGCTTTCTTT.

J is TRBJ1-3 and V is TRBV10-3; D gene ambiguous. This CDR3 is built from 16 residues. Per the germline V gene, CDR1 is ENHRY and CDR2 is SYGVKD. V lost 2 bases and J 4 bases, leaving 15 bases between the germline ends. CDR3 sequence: CAISEDGVRAGNTIYF. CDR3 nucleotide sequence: TGTGCCATCAGTGAGGACGGGGTTAGGGCCGGAAACACCATATATTTT.

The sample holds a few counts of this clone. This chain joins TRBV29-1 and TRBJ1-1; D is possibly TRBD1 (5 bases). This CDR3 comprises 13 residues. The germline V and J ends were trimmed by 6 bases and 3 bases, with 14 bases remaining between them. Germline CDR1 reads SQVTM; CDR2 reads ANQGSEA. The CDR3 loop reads CSVTQGEYTEAFF. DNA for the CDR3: TGCAGCGTCACTCAGGGTGAATACACTGAAGCTTTCTTT.

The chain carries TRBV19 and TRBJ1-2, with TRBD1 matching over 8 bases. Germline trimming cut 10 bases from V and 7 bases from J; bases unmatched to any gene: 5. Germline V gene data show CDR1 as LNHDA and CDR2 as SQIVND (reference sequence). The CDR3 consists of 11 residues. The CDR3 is CATQGAFGYTF. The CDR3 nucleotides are TGTGCCACCCAGGGGGCGTTTGGCTACACCTTC.

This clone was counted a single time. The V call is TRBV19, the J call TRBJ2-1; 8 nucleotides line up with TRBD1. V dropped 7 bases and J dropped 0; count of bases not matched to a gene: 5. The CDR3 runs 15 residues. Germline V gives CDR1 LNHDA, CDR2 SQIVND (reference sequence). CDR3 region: CASTQGTGSYNEQFF. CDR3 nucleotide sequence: TGTGCCAGTACCCAAGGGACAGGCTCCTACAATGAGCAGTTCTTC.

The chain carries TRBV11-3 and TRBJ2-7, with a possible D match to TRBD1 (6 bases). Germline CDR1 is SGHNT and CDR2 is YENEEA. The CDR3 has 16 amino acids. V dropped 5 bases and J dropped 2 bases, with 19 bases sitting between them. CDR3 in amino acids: CASSEGIRQVAYEQYF. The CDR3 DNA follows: TGTGCCAGCAGCGAAGGCATCCGACAGGTTGCCTACGAGCAGTACTTC.

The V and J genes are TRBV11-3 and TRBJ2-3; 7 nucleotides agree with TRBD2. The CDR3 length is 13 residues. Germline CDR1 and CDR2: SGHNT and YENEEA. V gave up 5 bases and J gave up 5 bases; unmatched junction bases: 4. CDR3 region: CASSPSGGDTQYF. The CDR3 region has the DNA TGTGCCAGCAGCCCGTCGGGGGGAGATACGCAGTATTTT.

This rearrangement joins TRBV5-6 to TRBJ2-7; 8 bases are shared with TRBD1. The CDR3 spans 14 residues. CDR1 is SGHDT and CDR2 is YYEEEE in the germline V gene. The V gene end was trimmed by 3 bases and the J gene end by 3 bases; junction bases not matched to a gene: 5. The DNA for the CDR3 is TGTGCCAGCAGCTCACCCGGACAGGGCTACGAGCAGTACTTC. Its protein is CASSSPGQGYEQYF.

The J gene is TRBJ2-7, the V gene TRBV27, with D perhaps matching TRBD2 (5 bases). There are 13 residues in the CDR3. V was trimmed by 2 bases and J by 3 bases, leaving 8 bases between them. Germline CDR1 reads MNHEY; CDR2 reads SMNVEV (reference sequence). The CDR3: CASSLEGSYEQYF. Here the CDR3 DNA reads TGTGCCAGCAGTTTAGAAGGGAGCTACGAGCAGTACTTC.

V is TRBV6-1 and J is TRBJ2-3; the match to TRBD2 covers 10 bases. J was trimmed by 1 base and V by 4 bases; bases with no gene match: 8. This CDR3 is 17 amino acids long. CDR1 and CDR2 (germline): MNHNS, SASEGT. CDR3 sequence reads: CASSVSGRRKGTDTQYF. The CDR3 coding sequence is TGTGCCAGCAGTGTTAGCGGGAGGAGGAAGGGCACAGATACGCAGTATTTT.

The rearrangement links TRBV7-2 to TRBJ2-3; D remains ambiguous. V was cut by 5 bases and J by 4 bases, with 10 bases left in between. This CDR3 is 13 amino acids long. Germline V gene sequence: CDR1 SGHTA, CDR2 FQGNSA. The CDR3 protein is CASSIGFADTQYF. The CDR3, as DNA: TGTGCCAGCAGCATAGGTTTCGCAGATACGCAGTATTTT.

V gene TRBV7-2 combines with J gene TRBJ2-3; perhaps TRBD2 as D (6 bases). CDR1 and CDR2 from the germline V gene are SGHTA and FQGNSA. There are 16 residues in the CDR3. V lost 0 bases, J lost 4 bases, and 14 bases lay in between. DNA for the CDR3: TGTGCCAGCAGCTTAGCGCTCCTGGGGGAGGCAGATACGCAGTATTTT. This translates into CASSLALLGEADTQYF.